The 27 T cell receptor beta chains listed next were all sequenced from one sample in a study of OX40 agonist ivuxolimab in advanced cancers. TCRdb's table, derived via immunoSEQ multiplex PCR, lists solely in-frame clones and lacks some. The table shows around 69,000 clones, with approximately 86% occurring only once. The material was CD4+ or CD8+ T cells sorted from blood, obtained in a trial of the OX40 agonist ivuxolimab. The receptors here all came from an adult with an advanced solid tumor such as melanoma, head and neck, liver or kidney cancer.

This clone came up once. This chain uses TRBV10-1 with TRBJ2-2; 7 bases are shared with TRBD1. V lost 6 bases and J lost 6; bases outside the gene matches: 4. This CDR3 spans 13 amino acids. Germline CDR1 is WNHNN and CDR2 is SYGVQD (reference sequence). The CDR3 sequence: CASSPTGAGELFF. CDR3 bases: TGCGCCAGCAGCCCAACAGGGGCCGGGGAGCTGTTTTTT.

The chain links TRBV7-3 to TRBJ2-2; D gene ambiguous. The CDR3 length is 16 residues. The V gene's germline CDR1 is SGHTA and CDR2 FQGTGA. V lost 2 bases, J lost 0 bases, and 10 bases lay in between. CDR3 amino acids: CASSLEGSANTGELFF. CDR3 bases: TGTGCCAGCAGCTTAGAAGGATCCGCGAACACCGGGGAGCTGTTTTTT.

This clone was detected only a few times. The chain carries TRBV28 and TRBJ2-1, with 9 bases identical to TRBD2. CDR1 and CDR2 from the germline V gene are MDHEN and SYDVKM. V shed 3 bases, J shed 1 base, and the junction held 13 bases outside the gene matches. This CDR3 spans 19 amino acids. DNA of the CDR3: TGTGCCAGCAGTTTCTTCGGTAGCGGGGGTCTTCTATCCTACAATGAGCAGTTCTTC. Translating it yields CASSFFGSGGLLSYNEQFF.

The V call is TRBV7-2, the J call TRBJ2-1; unclear D gene. This CDR3 region has 14 residues. The V gene's germline CDR1 is SGHTA and CDR2 FQGNSA. Trimming took 3 bases from V and 8 from J, leaving 14 bases between them. The CDR3, as DNA: TGTGCCAGCAGCTTTTATAGTTCAAGCGATGAGCAGTTCTTC. Translation gives CASSFYSSSDEQFF.

V and J are TRBV5-6 and TRBJ1-4; 7 bases agree with TRBD1. The CDR3 is 13 amino acids. The J segment lost 7 bases and the V segment lost 4 bases, leaving 4 bases of the junction unmatched. CDR1 and CDR2 from the germline V gene are SGHDT and YYEEEE. The CDR3 DNA follows: TGTGCCAGCAGCAGACAGGGAGGTGAAAAACTGTTTTTT. This gives the protein CASSRQGGEKLFF.

The rearrangement links TRBV2 to TRBJ2-7; 9 bases line up with TRBD2. This CDR3 comprises 13 residues. V shed 8 bases and J 3 bases; nucleotides not matched to a gene: 5. Germline loops: CDR1 SNHLY, CDR2 FYNNEI. CDR3 amino acids: CASARLADYEQYV. CDR3 in DNA: TGTGCCAGCGCAAGACTAGCGGACTACGAGCAGTACGTC.

In this sample, this clone turned up many times. The chain carries TRBV6-5 and TRBJ1-5; 9 bases agree with TRBD1. The V gene end was trimmed by 7 bases and the J gene end by 4 bases; junction bases not matched to a gene: 8. There are 15 residues in the CDR3. Germline V lookup: CDR1 MNHEY, CDR2 SVGAGI. CDR3 residues: CASKAAGTGNQPQHF. The CDR3 bases are TGTGCCAGCAAAGCCGCCGGGACAGGGAATCAGCCCCAGCATTTT.

This chain uses TRBV28 with TRBJ2-2; no clear D gene. The V and J ends lost 4 bases and 4 bases respectively, with 7 bases between them. Germline values: CDR1 MDHEN, CDR2 SYDVKM. CDR3 size: 13 residues. The CDR3 sequence is CASSWQVTGELFF. CDR3 bases: TGTGCCAGCAGTTGGCAAGTCACCGGGGAGCTGTTTTTT.

The chain carries TRBV2 and TRBJ2-3, with 7 positions matching TRBD2. The CDR3 spans 16 residues. Germline V gene lookup returns CDR1 SNHLY and CDR2 FYNNEI. V lost 7 bases, J lost 4 bases, and 14 bases stayed unmatched. The CDR3 region has the DNA TGTGCCAGCATCGATGGTGGACCTCGGGGGGCAGATACGCAGTATTTT. Translated, it gives CASIDGGPRGADTQYF.

The V call is TRBV11-2, the J call TRBJ1-1, with no clear D. V was clipped by 0 bases and J by 0 bases, with 8 bases between them. CDR3 length equals 15 residues. The germline V gene has CDR1 SGHAT and CDR2 FQNNGV. CDR3 protein: CASSLDGLLNTEAFF. CDR3 nucleotides: TGTGCCAGCAGCTTAGATGGGTTACTGAACACTGAAGCTTTCTTT.

This clone occurred many times. V is TRBV4-3 and J is TRBJ2-6; D is unresolved. The CDR3 runs to 19 residues. In germline, CDR1 is LGHNA, CDR2 YSLEER. The V and J ends lost 1 base and 0 bases respectively, with 16 bases between them. This chain's CDR3 is CASSQGKREVGSGANVLTF. The CDR3 DNA reads as TGCGCCAGCAGCCAAGGGAAAAGAGAGGTCGGCTCTGGGGCCAACGTCCTGACTTTC.

J is TRBJ1-1 and V is TRBV19; a weak D match, TRBD1 (6 bases). The germline V and J ends were trimmed by 8 bases and 3 bases, with 16 bases remaining between them. The CDR3 is made up of 14 amino acids. The germline V gene encodes CDR1 LNHDA and CDR2 SQIVND (reference sequence). The DNA of the CDR3 is TGTGCCAGTGTCTACAGGGTGGGGGACACTGAAGCTTTCTTT. Its protein is CASVYRVGDTEAFF.

V usage is TRBV30 and J usage is TRBJ1-2; 7 bases fit TRBD1. This CDR3 is 13 amino acids long. From germline, CDR1 is GTSNPN and CDR2 SVGIG (reference sequence). V was pared by 4 bases and J by 6 bases, with 8 bases of the junction left unmatched. CDR3 nucleotide sequence: TGTGCCTGGAAGCGCGAGGGGGCTGATGGCTACACCTTC. It yields the protein CAWKREGADGYTF.

This chain joins TRBV28 and TRBJ2-1; no definite D call. CDR1 MDHEN and CDR2 SYDVKM come from the germline V gene. This CDR3 region has 11 residues. The V gene lost 6 bases and the J gene lost 15 bases, with 15 bases spanning the gap. CDR3 sequence reads: CASSVTRSRFF. The CDR3 region has the DNA TGTGCCAGCAGCGTGACACGGTCTCGGTTCTTC.

V and J are TRBV6-6 and TRBJ1-5; TRBD1 is a possible D gene (5 bases). This CDR3 contains 15 residues. Trimming stripped 1 base from V and 1 base from J, with 8 bases between. CDR1 MNHNY and CDR2 SVGAGI come from the germline V gene (reference sequence). CDR3 nucleotide sequence: TGTGCCAGCAGTTACTTCCAGGGCAGCAATCAGCCCCAGCATTTT. Protein sequence: CASSYFQGSNQPQHF.

This clone was detected a few times. J is TRBJ2-3 and V is TRBV28; D is possibly TRBD2 (6 bases). Germline loops: CDR1 MDHEN, CDR2 SYDVKM. This CDR3 has 15 amino acids. V lost 3 bases to trimming and J lost 0 bases, with 10 bases between them. The CDR3 nucleotides are TGTGCCAGCAGTTTCGCAGGGACTAGCACAGATACGCAGTATTTT. Residues: CASSFAGTSTDTQYF.

The chain combines TRBV7-2 with TRBJ2-5, with a tentative D call TRBD1 (5 bases). The germline gives CDR1 SGHTA, CDR2 FQGNSA. This CDR3 region has 11 residues. The V and J ends lost 4 bases and 10 bases respectively, with 10 bases between them. CDR3 in amino acids: CASSYQGIQYF. The CDR3 DNA sequence: TGTGCCAGCAGCTACCAGGGAATCCAGTACTTC.

The genes are TRBV28 and TRBJ2-5; TRBD2 matches 15 bases. With V trimmed by 5 bases and J by 4 bases, 2 bases remained unmatched. Germline V CDR1 and CDR2: MDHEN, SYDVKM. CDR3 length: 15 residues. CDR3 coding DNA: TGTGCCAGCAGTCGGACTAGCGGGGGGGCAGAGACCCAGTACTTC. Its protein product is CASSRTSGGAETQYF. Looking up the rest from reference TRBV28 and TRBJ2-5 gives the full variable domain: DVKVTQSSRYLVKRTGEKVFLECVQDMDHENMFWYRQDPGLGLRLIYFSYDVKMKEKGDIPEGYSVSREKKERFSLILESASTNQTSMYLCASSRTSGGAETQYFGPGTRLLVL.

This rearrangement joins TRBV19 to TRBJ2-3, with D hard to call. The CDR3 runs to 15 residues. Trimming cost V 10 bases and J 2 bases, with 19 bases left between them. CDR1 is LNHDA, CDR2 SQIVND, per germline (reference sequence). The CDR3 coding sequence is TGTGCCACGAGAACCGGGCCACAGCCCACAGATACGCAGTATTTT. It yields the protein CATRTGPQPTDTQYF. Based on the CDR3 plus reference TRBV19 and TRBJ2-3, the full variable domain is DGGITQSPKYLFRKEGQNVTLSCEQNLNHDAMYWYRQDPGQGLRLIYYSQIVNDFQKGDIAEGYSVSREKKESFPLTVTSAQKNPTAFYLCATRTGPQPTDTQYFGPGTRLTVL.

The chain is built from TRBV10-3 and TRBJ1-2, with D unclear. The CDR3 consists of 12 residues. V dropped 11 bases and J dropped 6 bases, with 16 bases sitting between them. The germline CDR1 and CDR2 sequences are ENHRY and SYGVKD. The DNA of the CDR3 is TGTGCCCCCCTAATTTCCTCGGATGGCTACACCTTC. Protein product: CAPLISSDGYTF.

The chain joins TRBV29-1 to TRBJ2-3; D is uncertain. Looked up from germline, CDR1 is SQVTM and CDR2 is ANQGSEA. The CDR3 runs 14 residues. V was trimmed by 4 bases and J by 2 bases, leaving 13 bases between them. CDR3: CSVVVSHATDTQYF. The CDR3 DNA is TGCAGCGTTGTAGTGTCGCACGCCACAGATACGCAGTATTTT.

V gene TRBV7-6 combines with J gene TRBJ1-5, with D possibly being TRBD1 (6 bases). The CDR3 sequence is 17 residues long. The ends were cut back, 5 bases at V and 6 bases at J, with 23 bases in the middle. The germline CDR1 and CDR2 sequences are SGHVS and FNYEAQ. CDR3 protein: CASSPGLPGGAGQPQHF. The CDR3 nucleotides read TGTGCCAGCAGCCCGGGCCTGCCGGGGGGCGCGGGTCAGCCCCAGCATTTT.

This clone has just one count. The chain combines TRBV10-2 with TRBJ1-5, with 9 bases lining up with TRBD1. With V trimmed by 5 bases and J by 7 bases, 6 bases remained unmatched. The CDR3 length is 14 residues. The germline CDR1 and CDR2 sequences are WSHSY and SAAADI. The CDR3 DNA reads as TGCGCCAGCAGTCTGGACAGGGGAGGCCAGCCCCAGCATTTT. Its translation: CASSLDRGGQPQHF.

The chain combines TRBV30 with TRBJ1-1; TRBD1 aligns across 8 bases. The CDR3 runs to 15 residues. Germline loops: CDR1 GTSNPN, CDR2 SVGIG (reference sequence). J was trimmed by 1 base and V by 0 bases; bases with no gene match: 4. The CDR3 coding sequence is TGTGCCTGGAGTGTAACCGGACAGGGGAACACTGAAGCTTTCTTT. Its translation: CAWSVTGQGNTEAFF.

A few counts support this clone. The rearrangement uses TRBV7-7 and TRBJ2-2, with 9 bases matching TRBD1. V lost 0 bases and J lost 6; bases outside the gene matches: 2. This CDR3 is 15 amino acids long. In germline, CDR1 is SSHAT, CDR2 FNYEAQ (reference sequence). The CDR3 region has the DNA TGTGCCAGCAGCTTAGCGGGACAGGGATCCGGGGAGCTGTTTTTT. This codes for CASSLAGQGSGELFF. Based on the CDR3 plus reference TRBV7-7 and TRBJ2-2, the full variable domain is GAGVSQSPRYKVTKRGQDVTLRCDPISSHATLYWYQQALGQGPEFLTYFNYEAQPDKSGLPSDRFSAERPEGSISTLTIQRTEQRDSAMYRCASSLAGQGSGELFFGEGSRLTVL.

J is TRBJ2-6 and V is TRBV6-5; D may be TRBD2 (6 bases). The CDR3 length is 16 residues. V dropped 0 bases and J dropped 2 bases, with 8 bases sitting between them. The germline gives CDR1 MNHEY, CDR2 SVGAGI. CDR3 amino acids: CASSYSPGAGANVLTF. The CDR3, as DNA: TGTGCCAGCAGTTACTCGCCGGGGGCTGGGGCCAACGTCCTGACTTTC.

This sequence joins TRBV28 and TRBJ1-1, with D perhaps matching TRBD1 (6 bases). The V end was cut by 6 bases, the J end by 4 bases, with 18 bases between. Germline CDR1 and CDR2: MDHEN and SYDVKM. The CDR3 sequence is 15 residues long. CDR3 sequence (DNA): TGTGCCAGCAGCCAACCCACCAACAGGGCCACTGAAGCTTTCTTT. Its protein is CASSQPTNRATEAFF.